The clone carrying this T cell receptor (beta chain) has a handful of counts. Its specificity is not known. This sample was taken from a study of T-cell reconstitution after alpha-beta-depleted transplantation in children. Overall study results and limits: Diversity and T-cell counts at one year after transplant derived mostly from new T cells.

A library of TCRbeta sequences, prepared with unique molecular identifiers, was generated. MiXCR, run by TCRdb on the PCR reads, gives a single entry per CDR3 protein. The profile shows roughly 570,000 distinct CDR3 sequences, 20% to 30% of them singletons. Germline-derived CDR1 and CDR2 are MDHEN and SYDVKM. Losses at the gene ends were 6 bases for V and 7 bases for J; bases not matched to a gene: 6. The CDR3 has 14 residues. The chain has TRBV28 and TRBJ1-4, with 9 positions matching TRBD1. The sample here was PBMCs, taken before TCRalphabeta/CD19-depleted stem cell transplant. This clonotype originated in a boy under two years old with Wiskott-Aldrich syndrome, due to receive a stem cell transplant. DNA for the CDR3: TGTGCCAGCAGCTCCGGGACAGGGTTTGAAAAACTGTTTTTT. It translates to CASSSGTGFEKLFF.